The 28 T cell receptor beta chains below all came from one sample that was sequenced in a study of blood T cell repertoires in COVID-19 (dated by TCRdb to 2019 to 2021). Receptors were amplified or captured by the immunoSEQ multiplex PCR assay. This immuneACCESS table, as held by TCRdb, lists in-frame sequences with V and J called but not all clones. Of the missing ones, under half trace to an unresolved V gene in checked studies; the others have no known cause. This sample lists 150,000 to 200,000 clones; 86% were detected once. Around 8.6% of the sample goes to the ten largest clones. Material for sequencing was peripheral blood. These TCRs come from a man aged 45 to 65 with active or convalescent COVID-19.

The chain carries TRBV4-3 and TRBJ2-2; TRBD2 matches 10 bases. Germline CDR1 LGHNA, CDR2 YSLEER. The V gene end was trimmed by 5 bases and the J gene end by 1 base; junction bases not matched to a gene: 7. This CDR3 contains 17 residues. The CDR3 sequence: CASSLQSGGVNTGELFF. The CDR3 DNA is TGCGCCAGCAGCTTACAGAGCGGGGGGGTGAACACCGGGGAGCTGTTTTTT.

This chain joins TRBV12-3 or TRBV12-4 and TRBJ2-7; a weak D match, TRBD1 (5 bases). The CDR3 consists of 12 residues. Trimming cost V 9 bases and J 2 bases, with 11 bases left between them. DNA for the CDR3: TGTGCCAGTAGGGGCCGGACCTACGAGCAGTACTTC. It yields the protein CASRGRTYEQYF.

Here the CDR3 reads CASNPSGRPYNEQFF. In nucleotides, the CDR3 is TGTGCCAGCAACCCTAGCGGGAGGCCTTACAATGAGCAGTTCTTC. The chain joins TRBV7-9 to TRBJ2-1; 11 bases line up with TRBD2. The V gene's germline CDR1 is SEHNR and CDR2 FQNEAQ (reference sequence). CDR3 length: 15 residues. V shed 7 bases, J shed 4 bases, and the junction held 6 bases outside the gene matches.

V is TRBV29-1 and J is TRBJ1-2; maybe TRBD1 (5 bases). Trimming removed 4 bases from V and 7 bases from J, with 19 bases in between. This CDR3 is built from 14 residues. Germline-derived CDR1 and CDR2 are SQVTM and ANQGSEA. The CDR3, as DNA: TGCAGCGTTGGGAAACAGGACGTAACTGGTGGCTACACCTTC. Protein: CSVGKQDVTGGYTF.

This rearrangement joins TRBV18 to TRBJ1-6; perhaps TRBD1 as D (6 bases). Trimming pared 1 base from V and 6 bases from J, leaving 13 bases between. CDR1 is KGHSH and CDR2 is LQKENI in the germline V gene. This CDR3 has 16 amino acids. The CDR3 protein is CASSPRLLDSNSPLHF. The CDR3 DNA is TGTGCCAGCTCACCACGTCTCTTGGACAGTAATTCACCCCTCCACTTT. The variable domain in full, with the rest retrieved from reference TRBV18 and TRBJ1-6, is NAGVMQNPRHLVRRRGQEARLRCSPMKGHSHVYWYRQLPEEGLKFMVYLQKENIIDESGMPKERFSAEFPKEGPSILRIQQVVRGDSAAYFCASSPRLLDSNSPLHFGNGTRLTVT.

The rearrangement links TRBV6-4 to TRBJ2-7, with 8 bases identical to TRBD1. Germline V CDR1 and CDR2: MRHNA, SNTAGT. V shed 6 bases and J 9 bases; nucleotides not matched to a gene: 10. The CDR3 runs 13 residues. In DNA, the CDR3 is TGTGCCAGCAGCCAGACAGGGGTAATTGGGCAGTACTTC. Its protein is CASSQTGVIGQYF.

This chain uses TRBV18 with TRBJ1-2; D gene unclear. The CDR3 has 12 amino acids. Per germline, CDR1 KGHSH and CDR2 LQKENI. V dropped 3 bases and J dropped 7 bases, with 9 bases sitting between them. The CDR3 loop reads CASSPQDVGYTF. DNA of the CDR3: TGTGCCAGCTCACCCCAGGATGTTGGCTACACCTTC.

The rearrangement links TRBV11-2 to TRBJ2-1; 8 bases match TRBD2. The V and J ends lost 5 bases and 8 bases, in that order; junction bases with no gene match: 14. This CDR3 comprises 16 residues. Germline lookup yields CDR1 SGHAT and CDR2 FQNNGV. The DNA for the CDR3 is TGTGCCAGCAGCCTCCGTGGAGCGGGAGACTCCTATGAGCAGTTCTTC. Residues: CASSLRGAGDSYEQFF. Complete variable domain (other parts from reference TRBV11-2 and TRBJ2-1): EAGVAQSPRYKIIEKRQSVAFWCNPISGHATLYWYQQILGQGPKLLIQFQNNGVVDDSQLPKDRFSAERLKGVDSTLKIQPAKLEDSAVYLCASSLRGAGDSYEQFFGPGTRLTVL.

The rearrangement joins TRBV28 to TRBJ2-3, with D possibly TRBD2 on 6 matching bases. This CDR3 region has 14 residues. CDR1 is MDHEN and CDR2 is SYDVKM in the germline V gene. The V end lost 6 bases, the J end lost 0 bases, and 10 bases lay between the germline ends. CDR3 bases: TGTGCCAGCAGCCCCGGAGGGAGCACAGATACGCAGTATTTT. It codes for CASSPGGSTDTQYF.

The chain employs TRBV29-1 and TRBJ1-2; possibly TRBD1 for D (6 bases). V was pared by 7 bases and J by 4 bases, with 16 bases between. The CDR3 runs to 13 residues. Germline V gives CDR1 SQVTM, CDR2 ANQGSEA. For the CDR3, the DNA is TGCAGCGCCTCGAAGGGGGTATTCTATGGCTACACCTTC. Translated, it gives CSASKGVFYGYTF.

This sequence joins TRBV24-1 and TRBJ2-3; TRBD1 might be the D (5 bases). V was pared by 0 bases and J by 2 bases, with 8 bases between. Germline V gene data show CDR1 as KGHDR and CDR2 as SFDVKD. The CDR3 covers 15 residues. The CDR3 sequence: CATSDLRQSTDTQYF. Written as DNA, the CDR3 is TGTGCCACCAGTGATTTGCGACAGTCCACAGATACGCAGTATTTT.

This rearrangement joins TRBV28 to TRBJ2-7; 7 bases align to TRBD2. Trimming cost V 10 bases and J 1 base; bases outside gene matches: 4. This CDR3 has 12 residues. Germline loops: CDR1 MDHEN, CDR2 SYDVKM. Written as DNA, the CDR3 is TGTGCCACTTCTAGCGGATCCTACGAGCAGTACTTC. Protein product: CATSSGSYEQYF.

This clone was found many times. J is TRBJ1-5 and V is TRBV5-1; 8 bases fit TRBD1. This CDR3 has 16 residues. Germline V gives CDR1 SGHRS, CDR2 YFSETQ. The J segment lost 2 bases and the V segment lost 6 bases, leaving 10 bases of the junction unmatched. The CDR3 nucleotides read TGCGCCAGCACCTTCAGGGGGCAGGTGTGCAATCAGCCCCAGCATTTT. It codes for CASTFRGQVCNQPQHF. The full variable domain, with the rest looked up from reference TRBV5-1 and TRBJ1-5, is KAGVTQTPRYLIKTRGQQVTLSCSPISGHRSVSWYQQTPGQGLQFLFEYFSETQRNKGNFPGRFSGRQFSNSRSEMNVSTLELGDSALYLCASTFRGQVCNQPQHFGDGTRLSIL.

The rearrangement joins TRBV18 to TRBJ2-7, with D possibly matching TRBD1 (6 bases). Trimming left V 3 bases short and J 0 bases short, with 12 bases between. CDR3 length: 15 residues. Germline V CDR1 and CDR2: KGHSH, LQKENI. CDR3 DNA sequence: TGTGCCAGCTCACCCGGAGGACAGAGCTCCTACGAGCAGTACTTC. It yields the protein CASSPGGQSSYEQYF.

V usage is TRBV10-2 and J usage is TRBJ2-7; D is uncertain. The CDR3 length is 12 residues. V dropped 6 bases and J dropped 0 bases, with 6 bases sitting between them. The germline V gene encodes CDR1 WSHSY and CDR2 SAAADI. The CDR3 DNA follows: TGCGCCAGCAGGTACATCTCCTACGAGCAGTACTTC. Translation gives CASRYISYEQYF.

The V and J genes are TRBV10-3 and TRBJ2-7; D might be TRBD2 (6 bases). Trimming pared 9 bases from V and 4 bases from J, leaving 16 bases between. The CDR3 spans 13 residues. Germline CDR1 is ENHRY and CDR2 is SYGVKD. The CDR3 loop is CAMRLGASYEQYF. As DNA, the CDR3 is TGTGCCATGCGACTAGGGGCCTCTTACGAGCAGTACTTC.

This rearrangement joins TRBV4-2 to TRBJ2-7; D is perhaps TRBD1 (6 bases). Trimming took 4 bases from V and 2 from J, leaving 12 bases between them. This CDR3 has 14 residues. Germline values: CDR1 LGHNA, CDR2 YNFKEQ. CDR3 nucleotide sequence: TGTGCCAGCAGCCGACCAGGGGCCCCCTACGAGCAGTACTTC. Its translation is CASSRPGAPYEQYF.

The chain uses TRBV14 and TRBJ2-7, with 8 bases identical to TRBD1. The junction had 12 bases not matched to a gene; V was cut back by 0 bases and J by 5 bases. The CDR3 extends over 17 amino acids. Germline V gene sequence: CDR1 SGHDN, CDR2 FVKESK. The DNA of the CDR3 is TGTGCCAGCAGCCAAGATTCCCCAGGACAGGGCGACGACGAGCAGTACTTC. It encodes CASSQDSPGQGDDEQYF. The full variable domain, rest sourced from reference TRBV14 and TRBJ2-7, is EAGVTQFPSHSVIEKGQTVTLRCDPISGHDNLYWYRRVMGKEIKFLLHFVKESKQDESGMPNNRFLAERTGGTYSTLKVQPAELEDSGVYFCASSQDSPGQGDDEQYFGPGTRLTVT.

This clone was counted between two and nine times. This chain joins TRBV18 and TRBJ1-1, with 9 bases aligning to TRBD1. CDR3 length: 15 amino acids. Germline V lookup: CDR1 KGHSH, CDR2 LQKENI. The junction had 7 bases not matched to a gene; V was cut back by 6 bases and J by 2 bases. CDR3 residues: CASSSGTGFNTEAFF. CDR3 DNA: TGTGCCAGCTCCTCCGGGACAGGGTTCAACACTGAAGCTTTCTTT.

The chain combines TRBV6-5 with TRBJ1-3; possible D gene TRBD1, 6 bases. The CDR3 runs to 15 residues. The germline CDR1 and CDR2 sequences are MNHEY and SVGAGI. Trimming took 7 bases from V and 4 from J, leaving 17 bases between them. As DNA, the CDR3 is TGTGCCAGCACTCCTACGTGGGGGCCCGGAAACACCATATATTTT. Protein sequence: CASTPTWGPGNTIYF.

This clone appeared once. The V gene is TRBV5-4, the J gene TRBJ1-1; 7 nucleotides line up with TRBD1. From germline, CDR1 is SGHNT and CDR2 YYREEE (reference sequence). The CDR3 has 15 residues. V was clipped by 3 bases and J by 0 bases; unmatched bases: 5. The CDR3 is CASSSTGLLNTEAFF. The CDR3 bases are TGTGCCAGCAGCTCGACAGGGCTTCTGAACACTGAAGCTTTCTTT.

CDR3 sequence (DNA): TGTGCCAGCAGCTGGGGACAAACTGAAGCTTTCTTT. This gives the protein CASSWGQTEAFF. The chain couples TRBV5-4 to TRBJ1-1, with D possibly matching TRBD1 (6 bases). Trimming shortened V by 3 bases and J by 5 bases, and 8 bases separated the two germline ends. The CDR3 runs 12 residues. Looked up from germline, CDR1 is SGHNT and CDR2 is YYREEE (reference sequence).

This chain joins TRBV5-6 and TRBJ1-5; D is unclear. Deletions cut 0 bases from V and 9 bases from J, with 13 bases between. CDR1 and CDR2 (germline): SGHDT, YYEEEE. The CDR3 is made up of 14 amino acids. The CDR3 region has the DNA TGTGCCAGCAGCTTGGCGGGAACGACTGGGCCCCAGCATTTT. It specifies CASSLAGTTGPQHF.

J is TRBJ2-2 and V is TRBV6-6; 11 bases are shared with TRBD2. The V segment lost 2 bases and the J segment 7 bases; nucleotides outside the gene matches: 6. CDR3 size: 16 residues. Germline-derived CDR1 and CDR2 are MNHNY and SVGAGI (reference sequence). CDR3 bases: TGTGCCAGCAGTTACGACGGTCTAGCGGGGGGCGGGGAGCTGTTTTTT. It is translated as CASSYDGLAGGGELFF.

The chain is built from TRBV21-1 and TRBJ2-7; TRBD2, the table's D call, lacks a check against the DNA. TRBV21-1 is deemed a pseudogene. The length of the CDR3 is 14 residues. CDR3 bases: TGTGCCAGCAGCTACGGAGACCTCAACTACGAGCAGTACTTC. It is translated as CASSYGDLNYEQYF.

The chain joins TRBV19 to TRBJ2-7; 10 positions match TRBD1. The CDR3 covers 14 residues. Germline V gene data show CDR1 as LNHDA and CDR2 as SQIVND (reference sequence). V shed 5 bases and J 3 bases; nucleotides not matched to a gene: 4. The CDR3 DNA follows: TGTGCCAGTAGTGAAGGGACAGGGGACTACGAGCAGTACTTC. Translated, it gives CASSEGTGDYEQYF.

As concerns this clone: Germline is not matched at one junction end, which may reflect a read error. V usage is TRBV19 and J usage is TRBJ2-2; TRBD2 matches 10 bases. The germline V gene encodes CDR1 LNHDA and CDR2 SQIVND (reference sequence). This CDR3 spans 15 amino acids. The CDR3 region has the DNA TGTGCCAGTAGAATAGCGGGGGGCAGCACCGGGGAGCTGTTTTTT. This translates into CASRIAGGSTGELFF.

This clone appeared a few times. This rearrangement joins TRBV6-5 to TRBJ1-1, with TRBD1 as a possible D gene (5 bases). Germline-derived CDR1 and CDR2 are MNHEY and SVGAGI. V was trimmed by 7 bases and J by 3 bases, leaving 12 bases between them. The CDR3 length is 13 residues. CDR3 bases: TGTGCCAGCACCTTAGGGGCAGACACTGAAGCTTTCTTT. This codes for CASTLGADTEAFF.